Below are 13 T cell receptor beta chains sequenced from a single sample in a study of T cell clones after liver transplantation. Generated by immunoSEQ multiplex PCR, the TCRdb table keeps only in-frame clones and is missing some. There are about 20,000 clones in the sample; around 93% occur only once, and approximately 25% lies in the top ten. The material sequenced was CD8+ T cells from blood, taken less than 28 months after liver transplant. The source of these receptors is a human patient who received a liver transplant. Part of the T cell pool may stem from the graft donor.

The chain couples TRBV7-6 to TRBJ2-7, with TRBD1 identical over 7 bases. Germline lookup yields CDR1 SGHVS and CDR2 FNYEAQ. After removal of 1 base from V and 4 bases from J, the junction contained 4 bases not matched to a gene. The CDR3 runs 14 residues. The CDR3 region has the DNA TGTGCCAGCAGCTTAGGTAGGGGGCCATACGAGCAGTACTTC. This encodes CASSLGRGPYEQYF.

The V gene is TRBV2, the J gene TRBJ2-3, with D possibly called TRBD1 or TRBD2 (5 bases each). V dropped 3 bases and J dropped 3 bases, with 16 bases sitting between them. Germline V gene data show CDR1 as SNHLY and CDR2 as FYNNEI. The CDR3 totals 16 residues. CDR3 DNA: TGTGCCAGCAGTGACAACTCGCAGTGGGGGACAGATACGCAGTATTTT. Its translation is CASSDNSQWGTDTQYF.

The V and J genes are TRBV6-5 and TRBJ2-5; 8 bases fit TRBD1. The CDR3 totals 14 residues. Germline CDR1 reads MNHEY; CDR2 reads SVGAGI. With V trimmed by 6 bases and J by 5 bases, 8 bases remained unmatched. CDR3 sequence (DNA): TGTGCCAGCAGCGAGACAGGGGAGTGGGAGACCCAGTACTTC. Protein product: CASSETGEWETQYF.

CDR3 coding DNA: TGTGCCACCAGCAGAGGGGAAGGACAGGGCCCGTCGGAGACCCAGTACTTC. Its translation: CATSRGEGQGPSETQYF. This chain links TRBV15 with TRBJ2-5, with 8 bases aligning to TRBD1. From germline, CDR1 is LNHNV and CDR2 YYDKDF (reference sequence). V gave up 1 base and J gave up 5 bases; unmatched junction bases: 12. CDR3 length: 17 residues.

This chain uses TRBV2 with TRBJ2-1; TRBD2 matches at 8 bases. The V gene's germline CDR1 is SNHLY and CDR2 FYNNEI. V gave up 5 bases and J gave up 4 bases; unmatched junction bases: 4. The CDR3 extends over 14 amino acids. The CDR3 protein is CASSTGTRYNEQFF. CDR3 in DNA: TGTGCCAGCAGTACCGGGACTAGATACAATGAGCAGTTCTTC.

This chain links TRBV27 with TRBJ1-3, with 7 bases aligning to TRBD1. Germline V gene lookup returns CDR1 MNHEY and CDR2 SMNVEV (reference sequence). The length of the CDR3 is 14 residues. V gave up 4 bases and J gave up 4 bases; unmatched junction bases: 4. The CDR3 DNA is TGTGCCAGCAGTTCCACAGGGGTAGGAAACACCATATATTTT. This codes for CASSSTGVGNTIYF.

The chain recombines TRBV11-2 with TRBJ2-1, with D tentatively TRBD1 or TRBD2 (5 bases each). Germline CDR1 and CDR2: SGHAT and FQNNGV. Trimming removed 5 bases at V and 9 bases at J, with 14 bases between. The length of the CDR3 is 13 residues. The DNA of the CDR3 is TGTGCCAGCAGCCCGGACCCTGGGGGTGAGCAGTTCTTC. Translation: CASSPDPGGEQFF.

The chain carries TRBV10-3 and TRBJ1-1; D might be TRBD1 (5 bases). Trimming pared 0 bases from V and 1 base from J, leaving 15 bases between. The CDR3 runs to 17 residues. Germline lookup yields CDR1 ENHRY and CDR2 SYGVKD. In DNA, the CDR3 is TGTGCCATCAGTGAGTCGAAGAGGGCGAGGGGGAACACTGAAGCTTTCTTT. It codes for CAISESKRARGNTEAFF.

This clone showed up just once. This chain connects TRBV5-1 to TRBJ2-3; D is unresolved. CDR1 and CDR2 from the germline V gene are SGHRS and YFSETQ. Trimming took 2 bases from V and 1 from J, leaving 2 bases between them. The CDR3 consists of 12 residues. As DNA, the CDR3 is TGCGCCAGCAGCTTACGCACAGATACGCAGTATTTT. Its protein product is CASSLRTDTQYF.

This chain links TRBV5-1 with TRBJ2-2; 8 nucleotides match TRBD2. J gave up 3 bases and V 7 bases, and 11 bases lay outside the gene matches. This CDR3 contains 16 residues. Germline values: CDR1 SGHRS, CDR2 YFSETQ. The CDR3: CASAPLGREDTGELFF. The CDR3 DNA follows: TGCGCCAGCGCCCCCCTAGGGCGGGAGGACACCGGGGAGCTGTTTTTT.

This chain links TRBV2 with TRBJ2-7, with a tentative D call TRBD1 (6 bases). Germline loops: CDR1 SNHLY, CDR2 FYNNEI. Trimming stripped 3 bases from V and 0 bases from J, with 9 bases between. This CDR3 has 14 amino acids. CDR3 sequence: CASSDSRGSYEQYF. The CDR3 DNA follows: TGTGCCAGCAGTGATAGCAGGGGCTCCTACGAGCAGTACTTC.

Here the CDR3 DNA reads TGTGCCAGCAGTTTATGGGGGCCCAATCAGCCCCAGCATTTT. This translates into CASSLWGPNQPQHF. This chain connects TRBV27 to TRBJ1-5; D may be TRBD1 (6 bases). CDR3 length: 14 residues. Trimming pared 1 base from V and 3 bases from J, leaving 7 bases between. CDR1 is MNHEY, CDR2 SMNVEV, per germline (reference sequence).

The rearrangement links TRBV9 to TRBJ2-2; D could derive from TRBD1 or TRBD2 (5 bases each). This CDR3 has 14 amino acids. Germline V CDR1 and CDR2: SGDLS, YYNGEE. Trimming took off 2 bases at V and 9 bases at J, with 14 bases between the two ends. The DNA for the CDR3 is TGTGCCAGCAGCGTCGCTATGAGGGGCCGGGAGCTGTTTTTT. Its translation is CASSVAMRGRELFF.